The rows below give T cell receptor beta chains drawn from one sample of a study of cytomegalovirus exposure and HLA in healthy donors. Generated by immunoSEQ multiplex PCR, the TCRdb table keeps only in-frame clones and is missing some. The sample table sets out 200,000 to 250,000 clones. Sequenced material: PBMCs. These TCRs come from a woman in her 30s in good health and CMV-seropositive. Each CDR3 is given with its conserved first and last residue. Fields, in order: V gene, J gene, D gene, CDR3 DNA, CDR3 protein. A D gene is named only where the DNA matches it firmly.

V gene: TRBV15; J gene: TRBJ2-1; D gene: NA; CDR3 DNA: TGTGCCACCAGCGACAGCCGCTCCTACAATGAGCAGTTCTTC; CDR3 protein: CATSDSRSYNEQFF
V gene: TRBV5-4; J gene: TRBJ2-1; D gene: NA; CDR3 DNA: TGTGCCAGCAGCTCGGGCAACAGGGCCTACAATGAGCAGTTCTTC; CDR3 protein: CASSSGNRAYNEQFF
V gene: TRBV10-3; J gene: TRBJ1-3; D gene: TRBD1; CDR3 DNA: TGTGCCACCGCGCTCCAGGGGGTGCTCGGAAACACCATATATTTT; CDR3 protein: CATALQGVLGNTIYF
V gene: TRBV4-3; J gene: TRBJ1-1; D gene: TRBD1; CDR3 DNA: TGCGCCAGCAGCCACACCGGACAGGGGGCATCTGAAGCTTTCTTT; CDR3 protein: CASSHTGQGASEAFF
V gene: TRBV7-9; J gene: TRBJ2-2; D gene: TRBD2; CDR3 DNA: TGTGCCAGCAGCTTCGCGGGAGCCGGGGAGCTGTTTTTT; CDR3 protein: CASSFAGAGELFF
V gene: TRBV2; J gene: TRBJ2-3; D gene: TRBD2; CDR3 DNA: TGTGCCAGCAGGGGGGGACTAGCGGGGCCATATACGCAGTATTTT; CDR3 protein: CASRGGLAGPYTQYF
V gene: TRBV9; J gene: TRBJ1-1; D gene: NA; CDR3 DNA: TGTGCCAGCAGCGCCCGGGACAACCTACCCGCTTTCTTT; CDR3 protein: CASSARDNLPAFF
V gene: TRBV5-6; J gene: TRBJ1-5; D gene: TRBD1; CDR3 DNA: TGTGCCAGCAGCTCTTATGGGACAGATCCCTATCAGCCCCAGCATTTT; CDR3 protein: CASSSYGTDPYQPQHF
V gene: TRBV19; J gene: TRBJ2-7; D gene: TRBD1; CDR3 DNA: TGTGCCAGTAGTACTAACCGGGACAGGGGGTTCTCCGAGCAGTACTTC; CDR3 protein: CASSTNRDRGFSEQYF
V gene: TRBV19; J gene: TRBJ2-6; D gene: TRBD2; CDR3 DNA: TGTGCCAGTAGTATTTTTAGCGGGGGGATGTCTGGGGCCAACGTCCTGACTTTC; CDR3 protein: CASSIFSGGMSGANVLTF
V gene: TRBV5-4; J gene: TRBJ1-5; D gene: NA; CDR3 DNA: TGTGCCAGCAGCTTGGACATGGCTCAGCCCCAGCATTTT; CDR3 protein: CASSLDMAQPQHF
V gene: TRBV5-1; J gene: TRBJ2-1; D gene: TRBD2; CDR3 DNA: TGCGCCAGCAGCATACTAGCGGGAGGCAATGAGCAGTTCTTC; CDR3 protein: CASSILAGGNEQFF
V gene: TRBV7-8; J gene: TRBJ2-1; D gene: TRBD2; CDR3 DNA: TGTGCCAGCAGCTTAAGGTCCGGGGTAATAGCGGGAGAGTACAATGAGCAGTTCTTC; CDR3 protein: CASSLRSGVIAGEYNEQFF
V gene: TRBV27; J gene: TRBJ1-2; D gene: NA; CDR3 DNA: TGTGCCAGCAGTTGGGGAGGGAAAGGCTATGGCTACACCTTC; CDR3 protein: CASSWGGKGYGYTF
V gene: TRBV28; J gene: TRBJ2-7; D gene: NA; CDR3 DNA: TGTGCCAGCAGCCGACTCAGGGTCGAGCAGTACTTC; CDR3 protein: CASSRLRVEQYF
V gene: TRBV29-1; J gene: TRBJ1-1; D gene: NA; CDR3 DNA: TGCAGCGTTTCAGGGACTGAAGCTTTCTTT; CDR3 protein: CSVSGTEAFF
V gene: TRBV5-1; J gene: TRBJ2-1; D gene: NA; CDR3 DNA: TGTGCCAGCAGCTTCGCAACCGACTGGTTTGAGCAGTTCTTC; CDR3 protein: CASSFATDWFEQFF
V gene: TRBV9; J gene: TRBJ2-5; D gene: NA; CDR3 DNA: TGTGCCAGCAGCGTTAGTCAGGGGAATTCGGAGACCCAGTACTTC; CDR3 protein: CASSVSQGNSETQYF
V gene: TRBV2; J gene: TRBJ2-7; D gene: NA; CDR3 DNA: TGTGCCAGCAGTGAGATTAGCCCCTACGAGCAGTACTTC; CDR3 protein: CASSEISPYEQYF
V gene: TRBV27; J gene: TRBJ2-6; D gene: TRBD2; CDR3 DNA: TGTGCCAGCAGTTCCAGACTAGCCGTTCTCTCTGGGGCCAACGTCCTGACTTTC; CDR3 protein: CASSSRLAVLSGANVLTF
V gene: TRBV28; J gene: TRBJ1-1; D gene: TRBD1; CDR3 DNA: TGTGCCAGCAGTCCATGGGACACAGGGGGAGAAGCTTTCTTT; CDR3 protein: CASSPWDTGGEAFF
V gene: TRBV7-2; J gene: TRBJ2-3; D gene: TRBD2; CDR3 DNA: TGTGCCAGCAGCCCAGCGGATGGGACTAGCGGCTGGGATACGCAGTATTTT; CDR3 protein: CASSPADGTSGWDTQYF
V gene: TRBV27; J gene: TRBJ2-5; D gene: NA; CDR3 DNA: TGTGCCAGCAGTTCAGGTGGAGGGGAGACCCAGTACTTC; CDR3 protein: CASSSGGGETQYF
V gene: TRBV7-8; J gene: TRBJ1-5; D gene: TRBD1; CDR3 DNA: TGTGCCAGCAGCTTAGGGCCGGGACAGGGCAATCAGCCCCAGCATTTT; CDR3 protein: CASSLGPGQGNQPQHF
V gene: TRBV19; J gene: TRBJ2-5; D gene: TRBD1; CDR3 DNA: TGTGCCAGTCGGGGACAGACCTTCGACGAGACCCAGTACTTC; CDR3 protein: CASRGQTFDETQYF